A single T cell receptor (beta chain) is shown here with its context. Its cognate antigen is unknown. The table came from immunoSEQ multiplex PCR; TCRdb's copy has only in-frame clones and leaves some out. This table has tens of thousands of clones, approximately 90% appearing once. V was clipped by 2 bases and J by 7 bases; unmatched bases: 10. CDR3 length equals 15 residues. Germline assignment: CDR1 PRHDT and CDR2 FYEKMQ (reference sequence). This sample stems from a study of T cell responses to AZD1222 COVID-19 vaccine. Whole-study results and caveats: At study baseline, merely roughly 6 AZD1222 recipients were seropositive. In a largely white British group with more females than males, clonal diversity was possibly underestimated. The breadth and depth of Spike-specific TCRs increased once two AZD1222 doses had been given.

This TCR came from an adult in good health. The chain links TRBV13 to TRBJ1-1; the match to TRBD1 covers 7 bases. The sequences come from peripheral blood, collected on day 0 of AZD1222 vaccination. Here the CDR3 reads CASSLTFGTAHEAFF. The CDR3 DNA reads as TGTGCCAGCAGCTTAACTTTCGGGACAGCCCATGAAGCTTTCTTT.